This TCR beta chain derives from a study of T cells in Graves' hyperthyroidism and ophthalmopathy. This clonotype was seen repeatedly, ten times or more. As yet, its antigen is unknown. The hyperthyroidism patients had all been newly diagnosed, and their disease duration was under 2 months. Their ages ranged from 18 to 65 years. With V trimmed by 6 bases and J by 2 bases, 12 bases remained unmatched. CDR3 length: 17 amino acids. Germline CDR1 is SGHTA and CDR2 is FQGNSA. Notes on the study in general: Most clonotypes expanded in the thyroid (above 0.001) were also present in blood.

The CDR3 regions of TCR beta were amplified from RNA transcripts. The HTBI primer set drove a first-round RT-PCR of the TCR CDR3. Via MiXCR, TCRdb re-called the multiplex PCR reads, giving one row per CDR3 protein. The table includes about 420,000 distinct CDR3 sequences, around 15% detected once. The sample was blood. This chain links TRBV7-2 with TRBJ2-7; 11 bases are a match to TRBD2. This receptor was obtained from a woman under 30 with Graves' hyperthyroidism. CDR3 DNA: TGTGCCAGCAGGTCGGGACTAGCGGAGAGGATACCCTACGAGCAGTACTTC. Amino acid sequence: CASRSGLAERIPYEQYF.